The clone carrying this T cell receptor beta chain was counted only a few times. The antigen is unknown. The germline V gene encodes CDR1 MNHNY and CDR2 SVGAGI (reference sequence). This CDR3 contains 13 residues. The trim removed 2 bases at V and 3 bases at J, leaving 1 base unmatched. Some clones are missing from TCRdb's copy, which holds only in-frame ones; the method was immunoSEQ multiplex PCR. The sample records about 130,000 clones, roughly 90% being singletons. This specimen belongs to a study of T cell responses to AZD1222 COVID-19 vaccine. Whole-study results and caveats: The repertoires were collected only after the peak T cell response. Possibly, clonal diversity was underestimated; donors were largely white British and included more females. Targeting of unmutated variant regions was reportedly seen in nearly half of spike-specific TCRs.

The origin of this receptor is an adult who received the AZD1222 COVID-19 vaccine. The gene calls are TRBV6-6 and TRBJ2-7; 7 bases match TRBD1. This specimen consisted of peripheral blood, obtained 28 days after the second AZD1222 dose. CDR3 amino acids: CASSYRDSYEQYF. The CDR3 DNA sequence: TGTGCCAGCAGTTACCGGGACAGCTACGAGCAGTACTTC.